This T cell receptor beta chain was sequenced during a study of CD8+ T cells in alopecia areata. As to treatment: oral pan-JAK inhibitor, 5-10 mg twice daily. This CDR3 comprises 11 residues. Germline assignment: CDR1 DFQATT and CDR2 SNEGSKA (reference sequence). V was clipped by 0 bases and J by 4 bases, with 3 bases between them. Sequencing relied on a cDNA template that was reverse transcribed from extracted RNA. The protocol was immunoSEQ multiplex PCR, while the TCRdb copy is restricted to in-frame clones and leaves out a portion. The table records under 250,000 clones, less than 75% of them present only once. This clone showed up just a few times.

The sequenced sample was CD4+ T cells sorted from blood, obtained at week 4, from a patient treated with tofacitinib. This TCR was recovered from a human donor with alopecia areata. The chain has TRBV20-1 and TRBJ1-1; D remains ambiguous. DNA for the CDR3: TGCAGTGCTAGAGATATCACTGAAGCTTTCTTT. Amino acid sequence: CSARDITEAFF.